Below, 18 T cell receptor beta chains from the same sample are listed, as sequenced in a study of spatial heterogeneity in lung cancer. TCRdb reprocessed the 5' RACE reads via MiXCR and lists one record per CDR3 protein. The sample lists around 47,000 distinct CDR3 sequences, around 7% occurring once. Time point meaning: blood at routine non-recurrence follow-up after resection. The input material, whole RNA from tumor, nontumor lung or frozen PBMC, was sequenced unsorted. The sample consisted of PBMCs, taken at follow-up. The origin of the receptors is a female donor with early-stage non-small cell lung cancer.

This clonotype was observed many times. The chain is built from TRBV28 and TRBJ2-7; TRBD2 matches 8 bases. The CDR3 spans 14 residues. Germline V gives CDR1 MDHEN, CDR2 SYDVKM. Trimming removed 3 bases from V and 3 bases from J; junction bases left unmatched: 4. This chain's CDR3 is CASSFLAGSYEQYF. CDR3 nucleotide sequence: TGTGCCAGCAGTTTCCTAGCGGGTAGCTACGAGCAGTACTTC.

V is TRBV7-9 and J is TRBJ1-4, with D hard to call. The CDR3 runs 14 residues. The ends were cut back, 3 bases at V and 2 bases at J, with 7 bases in the middle. Germline V lookup: CDR1 SEHNR, CDR2 FQNEAQ (reference sequence). The DNA of the CDR3 is TGTGCCAGCAGCTTGGCGGCGACTAATGAAAAACTGTTTTTT. This sequence encodes CASSLAATNEKLFF.

This clonotype appeared a few times. This rearrangement joins TRBV7-9 to TRBJ2-7; 10 positions match TRBD1. Germline V gene sequence: CDR1 SEHNR, CDR2 FQNEAQ (reference sequence). J lost 0 bases, V lost 5 bases, and 7 bases had no gene match. The CDR3 sequence is 16 residues long. In DNA form, the CDR3 reads TGTGCCAGCAGCAAGGGGACAGGGGATTCCTCCTACGAGCAGTACTTC. It specifies CASSKGTGDSSYEQYF.

This clonotype has more than one count but fewer than ten. The V and J genes are TRBV11-2 and TRBJ2-5; TRBD2 aligns across 9 bases. J was trimmed by 4 bases and V by 4 bases; bases with no gene match: 7. Germline V gene lookup returns CDR1 SGHAT and CDR2 FQNNGV. The CDR3 has 15 residues. The CDR3 loop reads CASSSPAGGSETQYF. The DNA for the CDR3 is TGTGCCAGCAGCTCTCCTGCGGGGGGGTCAGAGACCCAGTACTTC.

This chain connects TRBV2 to TRBJ2-5; the match to TRBD2 covers 8 bases. Germline CDR1 is SNHLY and CDR2 is FYNNEI. The CDR3 runs to 14 residues. With 4 bases clipped from V and 2 bases from J, the junction kept 3 bases outside the gene matches. CDR3 sequence reads: CASSGGTRQETQYF. Here the CDR3 DNA reads TGTGCCAGCAGTGGGGGGACTAGACAAGAGACCCAGTACTTC.

The chain is built from TRBV29-1 and TRBJ1-1; 7 nucleotides line up with TRBD1. There are 14 residues in the CDR3. From germline, CDR1 is SQVTM and CDR2 ANQGSEA. Trimming cost V 6 bases and J 0 bases; bases outside gene matches: 7. The DNA of the CDR3 is TGCAGCGTCGGGAGGGACAGCCTGAACACTGAAGCTTTCTTT. Translated, it gives CSVGRDSLNTEAFF.

Only a few counts were recorded for this clonotype. The chain employs TRBV20-1 and TRBJ2-7, with TRBD1 matching 10 bases. There are 15 residues in the CDR3. J gave up 4 bases and V 4 bases, and 10 bases lay outside the gene matches. CDR1 and CDR2 (germline): DFQATT, SNEGSKA (reference sequence). For the CDR3, the DNA is TGCAGTGCTAAAAACCCGGGACAGGGGATTTACGAGCAGTACTTC. Its translation: CSAKNPGQGIYEQYF.

This clonotype was seen a handful of times. V and J are TRBV7-2 and TRBJ1-1; D remains unclear. Trimming pared 3 bases from V and 2 bases from J, leaving 7 bases between. Germline values: CDR1 SGHTA, CDR2 FQGNSA. CDR3 length equals 13 residues. CDR3 coding DNA: TGTGCCAGCAGCTTGAGGCTAAACACTGAAGCTTTCTTT. This gives the protein CASSLRLNTEAFF.

This clonotype appeared many times. V is TRBV5-1 and J is TRBJ1-1; D unresolved. The CDR3 loop spans 16 amino acids. Per the germline V gene, CDR1 is SGHRS and CDR2 is YFSETQ. The V end lost 3 bases, the J end lost 0 bases, and 15 bases lay between the germline ends. The CDR3 bases are TGCGCCAGCAGCTCGAAGCTAACAGCTATGAACACTGAAGCTTTCTTT. It translates to CASSSKLTAMNTEAFF.

This clonotype came up many times. J is TRBJ1-3 and V is TRBV20-1; D gene uncertain. V was pared by 8 bases and J by 4 bases, with 36 bases between. Germline V gene sequence: CDR1 DFQATT, CDR2 SNEGSKA (reference sequence). The CDR3 sequence is 20 residues long. The DNA of the CDR3 is TGCAGTCCCCTGGCGGCCGCTGGAGAAAAGGGCCTCCAGCAAGGAAACACCATATATTTT. It encodes CSPLAAAGEKGLQQGNTIYF.

The CDR3 bases are TGTGCCAGCTCACTCGGACAAGGCACTATCTACAATGAGCAGTTCTTC. Translating it yields CASSLGQGTIYNEQFF. This chain joins TRBV18 and TRBJ2-1; a possible D gene is TRBD1 (5 bases). Germline CDR1 reads KGHSH; CDR2 reads LQKENI. This CDR3 is built from 16 residues. V lost 4 bases to trimming and J lost 3 bases, with 16 bases between them.

This clonotype was recorded many times. This sequence joins TRBV11-2 and TRBJ2-3; D is unresolved. Germline CDR1 SGHAT, CDR2 FQNNGV. This CDR3 contains 12 residues. V lost 8 bases, J lost 0 bases, and 6 bases lay in between. CDR3 nucleotides: TGTGCCAGCGGGTTAAGCACAGATACGCAGTATTTT. Its protein product is CASGLSTDTQYF.

In this sample, this clonotype turned up many times. The CDR3 here is CASETGSSYNEQFF. CDR3 sequence (DNA): TGTGCCTCCGAGACAGGCAGCTCCTACAATGAGCAGTTCTTC. The chain couples TRBV28 to TRBJ2-1; D is possibly TRBD1 (6 bases). The CDR3 length is 14 residues. Germline loops: CDR1 MDHEN, CDR2 SYDVKM. Trimming shortened V by 11 bases and J by 0 bases, and 14 bases separated the two germline ends.

The chain uses TRBV9 and TRBJ2-2; TRBD1 agrees at 8 bases. V lost 4 bases and J lost 6; bases outside the gene matches: 5. Germline CDR1 SGDLS, CDR2 YYNGEE. The CDR3 loop spans 14 amino acids. The CDR3 is CASSRWTGSGELFF. In DNA, the CDR3 is TGTGCCAGCAGCCGATGGACAGGGTCCGGGGAGCTGTTTTTT.

This clonotype occurred many times. The chain joins TRBV7-6 to TRBJ2-7; D uncertain. This CDR3 is 12 amino acids long. Germline lookup yields CDR1 SGHVS and CDR2 FNYEAQ. With 2 bases removed from V and 4 bases from J, the gap between germline ends came to 6 bases. The CDR3 nucleotides read TGTGCCAGCAGCTTAAATGGATACGAGCAGTACTTC. This sequence encodes CASSLNGYEQYF.

This clonotype came up many times. The rearrangement links TRBV6-1 to TRBJ2-5; D ambiguous. Germline CDR1 MNHNS, CDR2 SASEGT. V was trimmed by 5 bases and J by 4 bases, leaving 11 bases between them. CDR3 length equals 13 residues. The CDR3 is CASSPRQGETQYF. The CDR3 coding sequence is TGTGCCAGCAGTCCCCGGCAAGGAGAGACCCAGTACTTC.

This clonotype was recorded many times. The V gene is TRBV20-1, the J gene TRBJ2-2; TRBD1 matches at 8 bases. Germline V gene lookup returns CDR1 DFQATT and CDR2 SNEGSKA (reference sequence). The CDR3 has 15 residues. The V gene end was trimmed by 0 bases and the J gene end by 4 bases; junction bases not matched to a gene: 4. The CDR3 loop reads CSARENTGGTGELFF. The CDR3 region has the DNA TGCAGTGCTAGAGAAAACACAGGGGGCACCGGGGAGCTGTTTTTT.

In DNA form, the CDR3 reads TGTGCCAGCAGCTTGCAACTAGCGGGGGGGCATGTCCCAGAGACCCAGTACTTC. As protein: CASSLQLAGGHVPETQYF. The gene calls are TRBV5-6 and TRBJ2-5, with 13 bases aligning to TRBD2. Germline V gene sequence: CDR1 SGHDT, CDR2 YYEEEE. V trimming: 1 base; J trimming: 4 bases; junction bases outside the gene matches: 10. CDR3 length: 18 residues.